This is a list of T cell receptor beta chains from one sample in a study of cytomegalovirus exposure and HLA in healthy donors. Sequencing was performed with immunoSEQ multiplex PCR; in TCRdb, only in-frame clones are kept and a portion is missing. The sample lists about 160,000 clones, 75% to 90% occurring once. Sequenced: PBMCs. The receptor source for this set is a male donor in good health and CMV-seropositive. The CDR3 runs from the conserved cysteine through the conserved F or W. The D gene is left open where the match is weak. Some rows have no size entry. The others give once, few or many, or a class for an expanded clone.

TRBV5-1	TRBJ2-1	TRBD1	NA	CASSPGTVSYNEQFF	TGCGCCAGCAGCCCCGGGACAGTCTCCTACAATGAGCAGTTCTTC
TRBV27	TRBJ1-2	TRBD1	NA	CASRPATGGGSLNYGYTF	TGTGCCAGCAGGCCCGCGACAGGGGGCGGGTCGCTCAACTATGGCTACACCTTC
TRBV28	TRBJ2-3	TRBD2	few	CASSLWGAGVTDTQYF	TGTGCCAGCAGCTTGTGGGGCGCGGGAGTCACAGATACGCAGTATTTT
TRBV6-5	TRBJ2-7	NA	NA	CASSLREVVDEQYF	TGTGCCAGCTCCCTTAGGGAGGTGGTGGACGAGCAGTACTTC
TRBV7-2	TRBJ2-2	TRBD1	NA	CASSSGTGAAGELFF	TGTGCCAGCAGCTCCGGGACAGGGGCGGCCGGGGAGCTGTTTTTT
TRBV10-3	TRBJ1-5	NA	few	CAISEEWQVISNQPQHF	TGTGCCATCAGTGAGGAATGGCAGGTTATTAGCAATCAGCCCCAGCATTTT
TRBV9	TRBJ2-3	NA	NA	CASSASTDTQYF	TGTGCCAGCAGCGCAAGCACAGATACGCAGTATTTT
TRBV15	TRBJ2-3	NA	NA	CATSRDGLGDTQYF	TGTGCCACCAGCAGAGATGGGCTTGGGGATACGCAGTATTTT
TRBV21-1	TRBJ1-3	NA	few	CARSGRSGNTIYF	TGTGCCAGATCAGGCCGGTCTGGAAACACCATATATTTT
TRBV6-4	TRBJ2-1	NA	NA	CASSDFRGNEQFF	NA
TRBV14	TRBJ2-1	TRBD2	NA	CASSQRGLAGGGREQFF	TGTGCCAGCAGCCAACGGGGGCTAGCGGGAGGGGGCCGGGAGCAGTTCTTC
TRBV9	TRBJ2-3	TRBD1	NA	CASSHRDRGTDTQYF	TGTGCCAGCAGTCATCGGGACAGGGGAACAGATACGCAGTATTTT
TRBV6-1	TRBJ2-7	NA	NA	CATRFEEAYEQYF	TGTGCCACCCGGTTCGAGGAGGCCTACGAGCAGTACTTC
TRBV18	TRBJ1-5	TRBD1	NA	CASSPLGGGDQPQHF	TGTGCCAGCTCACCACTAGGGGGCGGCGATCAGCCCCAGCATTTT
TRBV11-2	TRBJ2-2	TRBD2	NA	CASSRTSRRAGELFF	TGTGCCAGCAGTCGGACTAGCCGCCGCGCCGGGGAGCTGTTTTTT
TRBV4-1	TRBJ2-7	TRBD2	NA	CASSHQLPGAGGSYEQYF	TGCGCCAGCAGCCACCAATTACCGGGAGCGGGAGGGTCCTACGAGCAGTACTTC
TRBV7-8	TRBJ1-5	NA	NA	CASSSRRSNQPQHF	TGTGCCAGCAGCTCCCGCAGAAGCAATCAGCCCCAGCATTTT
TRBV7-9	TRBJ2-7	TRBD2	NA	CASRQGLAGGRYEQYF	TGTGCCAGCAGGCAAGGACTAGCGGGAGGGCGATATGAGCAGTACTTC